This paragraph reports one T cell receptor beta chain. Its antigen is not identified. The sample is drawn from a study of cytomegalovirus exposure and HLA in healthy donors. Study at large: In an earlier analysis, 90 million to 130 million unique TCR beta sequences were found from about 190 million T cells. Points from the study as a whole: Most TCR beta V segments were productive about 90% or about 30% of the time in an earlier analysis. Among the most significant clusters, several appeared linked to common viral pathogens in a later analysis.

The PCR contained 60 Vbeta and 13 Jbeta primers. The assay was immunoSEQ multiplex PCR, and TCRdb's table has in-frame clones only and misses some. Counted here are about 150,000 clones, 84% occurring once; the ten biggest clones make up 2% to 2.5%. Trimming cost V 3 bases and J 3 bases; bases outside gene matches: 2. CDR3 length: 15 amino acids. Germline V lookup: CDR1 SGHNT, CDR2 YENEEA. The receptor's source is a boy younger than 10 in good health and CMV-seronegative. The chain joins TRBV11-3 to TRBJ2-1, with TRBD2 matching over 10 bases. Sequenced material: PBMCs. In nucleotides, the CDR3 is TGTGCCAGCAGCTTCGGACTAGCGGACTACAATGAGCAGTTCTTC. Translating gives CASSFGLADYNEQFF.